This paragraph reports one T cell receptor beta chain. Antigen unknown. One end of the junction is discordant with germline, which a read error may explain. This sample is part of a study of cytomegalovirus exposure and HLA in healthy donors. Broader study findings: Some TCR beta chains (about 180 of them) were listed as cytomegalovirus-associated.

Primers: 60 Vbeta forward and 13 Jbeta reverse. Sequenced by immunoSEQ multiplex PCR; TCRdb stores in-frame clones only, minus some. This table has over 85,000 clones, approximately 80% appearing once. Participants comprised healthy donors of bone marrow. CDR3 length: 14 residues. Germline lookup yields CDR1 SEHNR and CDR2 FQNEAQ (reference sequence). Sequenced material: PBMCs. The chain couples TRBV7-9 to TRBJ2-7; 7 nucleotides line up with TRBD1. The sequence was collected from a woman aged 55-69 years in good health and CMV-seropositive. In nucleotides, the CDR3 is TGTTCCAGCAGCTTGGGACAGCAACCCGGGGAGCAGTACTTC. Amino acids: CSSSLGQQPGEQYF.